This TCR beta chain was profiled in a study of T cells in Graves' hyperthyroidism and ophthalmopathy (dated by TCRdb to between 2018 and 2021). Context from the whole study: To identify distinguishing TCR V-J signatures, a discovery cohort of about 95 patients was used, comprising some 45 with Graves' ophthalmopathy and under 60 with stable Graves' hyperthyroidism. An independent validation cohort of 18 to 20 hyperthyroidism patients and some 15 patients who later progressed to ophthalmopathy tested prospective prediction of ophthalmopathy. Thyroid tissue and blood T-cell repertoires from about six Graves' hyperthyroidism patients were also compared in the study. The paper describes TCR Vbeta CDR3 sequencing of 135 peripheral blood samples, made up of roughly 40 ophthalmopathy patients, around 73 hyperthyroidism patients and some 17 progressor patients. Following sampling, methimazole starting at 30 mg daily was given to hyperthyroidism patients, and high-dose intravenous methylprednisolone was given to ophthalmopathy patients. The 90 to 100 discovery patients were randomly divided into training and test sets at a 7:3 ratio. On the study overall, not on this receptor specifically: A 13 V-J signature model separated ophthalmopathy from stable hyperthyroidism, with around 91% sensitivity and 81.08% specificity in cross-validation and 80%/75% in testing. In validation, progression to ophthalmopathy was predicted by the model with 65% to 71% sensitivity and roughly 76% specificity, a median of approximately 6.5 months before onset. Sample size was not statistically predetermined, and investigators were not blinded to group allocation. Most expanded thyroid clonotypes (frequency above 0.001) were also detected in blood, a finding suggesting that blood repertoires may reflect thyroid immune responses.

The TCR beta CDR3 regions were amplified from the RNA transcripts. The TCR CDR3 was subjected to a first round of RT-PCR using the HTBI primer set and the Qiagen OneStep RT-PCR kit. Libraries were constructed in a second round of multiplex PCR, after which size selection and purification were carried out. Sequencing of the libraries was done on an Illumina HiSeq2000 using paired-end 100 bp reads. The original methods were these. SOAPnuke was used to process the raw data, throwing out any read that contained adapters or uncalled bases, had a mean Phred below 15, or lacked an exact constant-primer or identifier match. COPE v1.2.5 was used to merge the high-quality paired reads, and each unique nucleotide sequence was defined as a clonotype. MiTCR v1.1 was used to align clonotypes to the IMGT TRBV, TRBD and TRBJ reference segments. Analysis was restricted to V-J combinations with a frequency above 0.0001, which covered 98% to 99.2% of repertoires. The TCS score was defined as F50 (clonal expansion) divided by E x V (chaos), with BLOSUM62-based TCRdist calculated between CDR3 peptides within each V-J. Welch's t-statistics and random forest reduced roughly 500 V-J features to 10 to 15, which were used in a naive Bayes classifier (R e1071). The Morisita-Horn index was used to measure how similar the thyroid and blood repertoires were. TCRdb ran its own pipeline on the public reads, namely fastp trimming at Q25 and MiXCR clone calling, and kept in-frame beta chains. Under each unique CDR3 protein, matching rows form one entry showing the most common genes and DNA. The V and J calls and clone size come from TCRdb's table, not from the authors' own analysis. In this sample the table shows tens of thousands of distinct CDR3 sequences, roughly 51% of which occur a single time. Roughly 30% of the sample goes to the ten largest clones.

Stable Graves' hyperthyroidism was defined as the absence of progression to ophthalmopathy over 18 months of follow-up. Hyperthyroidism patients were newly diagnosed, had a disease duration of under 2 months, and were aged 18 to 65 years. Patients with uncontrolled infections, other autoimmune diseases, pregnancy or lactation were excluded. Diagnoses were established on the basis of clinical symptoms, serum thyroxine and TRAb, thyroid ultrasound, and orbital computed tomography. Total RNA was extracted using Trizol reagent, and RNA quality was assessed on an Agilent 2100 Bioanalyzer. The CDR3, cysteine through phenylalanine, is 19 amino acids long. The CDR3 DNA has 57 bases and is translated from base 1. From the germline V gene (reference sequence), CDR1 is SEHNR and CDR2 is FQNEAQ. V lost 5 bases and J lost 1 base, and the count of bases not matched to a germline gene is 18. This clonotype came up many times. The target of this receptor is not known. Per-base quality was not reported, and no clone a single base away is much larger than it.

The sequencing input was peripheral blood or thyroid tissue (not recorded which). This chain is built from TRBV7-9 and TRBJ2-7; 9 bases in the junction line up with TRBD1. This TCR derives from a man between 18 and 29 years old with Graves' hyperthyroidism. The CDR3 protein: CASSNTGGANSIISYEQYF. The nucleotides read TGTGCCAGCAGCAATACAGGGGGCGCGAACTCGATTATTTCCTACGAGCAGTACTTC.